The T cell receptor (beta chain) under discussion was sequenced for a study of early T cells in non-severe SARS-CoV-2 infection. The wider study: It was bulk RNA from unsorted whole blood that was sequenced, and the chains were unpaired.

CDR3 length: 14 residues. Germline V gene lookup returns CDR1 SGHRS and CDR2 YFSETQ. Deletions cut 1 base from V and 4 bases from J, with 9 bases between. TCRdb re-called the 5' RACE reads with MiXCR, one entry per CDR3 protein. Of about 42,000 distinct CDR3 sequences in the sample, approximately 6.3% are singletons; the top ten hold around 7.7%. Sequences were derived from whole blood, sampled at baseline. The chain joins TRBV5-1 to TRBJ2-1; D is unclear. The clonotype comes from an adult who was a healthcare worker with PCR-confirmed SARS-CoV-2 infection or an uninfected control (not recorded which). CDR3 in DNA: TGCGCCAGCAGCTTGACGACTGGTTACAATGAGCAGTTCTTC. Translation: CASSLTTGYNEQFF.